This T cell receptor beta chain was recovered during a study of metastatic and nonmetastatic thyroid tumors. Study context: Comparative analysis of repertoires was undertaken across blood and tumor or nodule tissue obtained from malignant and benign thyroid patients.

Germline CDR1 is MGHRA and CDR2 is YSYEKL. This CDR3 spans 19 amino acids. Losses at the gene ends were 0 bases for V and 1 base for J; bases not matched to a gene: 11. Thyroid surgery had not been preceded by any treatment in any patient. This clone was recorded at least ten times. Original processing methods: The distant-metastasis classifier for papillary thyroid cancer was built from CDR3 differences across clinicopathological groups. TCRdb reprocessed the PCR reads via MiXCR. The V and J calls and clone size come from TCRdb's table, not from the authors' own analysis. The sample consists of about 59,000 clones, 15% to 20% of them appearing once.

The chain is built from TRBV4-1 and TRBJ2-2; TRBD2 matches at 7 bases. The sample was blood. The source is a male donor with papillary thyroid cancer or a benign thyroid nodule (not recorded which). Some clones in this sample may be carry-over from other donors' samples. The CDR3, as DNA: TGCGCCAGCAGCCAAGAATGGGGCTTAGCGGGCCTGAACACCGGGGAGCTGTTTTTT. Translated: CASSQEWGLAGLNTGELFF.